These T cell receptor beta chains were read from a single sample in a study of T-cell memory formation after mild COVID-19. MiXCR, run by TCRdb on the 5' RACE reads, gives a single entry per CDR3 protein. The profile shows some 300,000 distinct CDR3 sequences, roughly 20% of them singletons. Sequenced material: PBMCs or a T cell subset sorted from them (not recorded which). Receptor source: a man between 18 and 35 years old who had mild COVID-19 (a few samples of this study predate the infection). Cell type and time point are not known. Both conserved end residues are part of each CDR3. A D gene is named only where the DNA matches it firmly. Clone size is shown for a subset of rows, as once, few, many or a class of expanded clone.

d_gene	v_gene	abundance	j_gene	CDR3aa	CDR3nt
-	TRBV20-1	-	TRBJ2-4	CSASDSLAKNIQYF	TGCAGTGCTAGCGACAGCCTAGCCAAAAACATTCAGTACTTC
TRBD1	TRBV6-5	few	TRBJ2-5	CASSQGAGAQETQYF	TGTGCCAGCAGTCAGGGGGCTGGGGCCCAAGAGACCCAGTACTTC
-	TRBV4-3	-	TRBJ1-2	CASSQDMGRGAIGYTF	TGCGCCAGCAGCCAAGATATGGGGAGGGGCGCGATTGGCTACACCTTC
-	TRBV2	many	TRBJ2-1	CASSVYNEQFF	TGTGCCAGCAGCGTTTACAATGAGCAGTTCTTC
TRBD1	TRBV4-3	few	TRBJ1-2	CASSQDFERDSTPRGGYTF	TGCGCCAGCAGCCAAGATTTCGAAAGGGACAGCACGCCCCGGGGAGGCTACACCTTC
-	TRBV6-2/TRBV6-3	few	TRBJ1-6	CASRRGGSYNSPLHF	TGTGCCAGCAGAAGGGGAGGCAGCTATAATTCACCCCTCCACTTT
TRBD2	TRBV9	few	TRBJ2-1	CASSFSGGVSYNEQFF	TGTGCCAGCAGCTTTAGCGGGGGGGTTTCCTACAATGAGCAGTTCTTC
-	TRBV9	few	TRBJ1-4	CASSVDGGDEKLFF	TGTGCCAGCAGCGTCGACGGGGGTGATGAAAAACTGTTTTTT
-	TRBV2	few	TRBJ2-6	CASSDGPSGANVLTF	TGTGCCAGCAGTGATGGGCCCTCTGGGGCCAACGTCCTGACTTTC
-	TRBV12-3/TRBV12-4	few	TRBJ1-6	CASSLGQTLHF	TGTGCCAGCAGCCTAGGACAGACCCTCCACTTT
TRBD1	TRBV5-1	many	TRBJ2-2	CASSLGQGPGAGELFF	TGCGCCAGCAGCTTGGGACAGGGTCCCGGCGCCGGGGAGCTGTTTTTT
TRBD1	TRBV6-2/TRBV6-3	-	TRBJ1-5	CASSLPGQNSNQPQHF	TGTGCCAGCAGTTTACCGGGACAGAATAGCAATCAGCCCCAGCATTTT
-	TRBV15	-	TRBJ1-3	CATSRGQTRAGNTIYF	TGTGCCACCAGCAGAGGGCAGACTCGGGCTGGAAACACCATATATTTT
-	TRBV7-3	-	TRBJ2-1	CASSLGGRSYNEQFF	TGTGCCAGCAGCTTAGGAGGACGATCCTACAATGAGCAGTTCTTC
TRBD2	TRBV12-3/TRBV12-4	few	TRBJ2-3	CASSLGGGSSTDTQYF	TGTGCCAGCAGTTTAGGCGGGGGAAGTAGCACAGATACGCAGTATTTT
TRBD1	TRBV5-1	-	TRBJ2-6	CASSTGQTSGANVLTF	TGCGCCAGCAGCACGGGACAGACCTCTGGGGCCAACGTCCTGACTTTC
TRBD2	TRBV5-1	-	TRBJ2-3	CASSLGSSGDTDTQYF	TGCGCCAGCAGCTTGGGATCAAGCGGGGACACAGATACGCAGTATTTT
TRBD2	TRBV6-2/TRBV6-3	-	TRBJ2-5	CASSLGLADRQETQYF	TGTGCCAGCAGTTTAGGACTAGCGGACCGCCAAGAGACCCAGTACTTC
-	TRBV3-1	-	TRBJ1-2	CASSQEDVGYTF	TGTGCCAGCAGCCAAGAGGATGTTGGCTACACCTTC
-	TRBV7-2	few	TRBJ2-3	CASSPNTGADTQYF	TGTGCCAGCAGCCCAAATACCGGCGCAGATACGCAGTATTTT
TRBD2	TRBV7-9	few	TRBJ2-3	CASSYGLAGGSSPDTQYF	TGTGCCAGCAGCTACGGACTAGCGGGGGGATCGTCCCCAGATACGCAGTATTTT
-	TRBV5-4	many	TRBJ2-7	CASSLGVSAGEQYF	TGTGCCAGCAGCTTGGGGGTCTCCGCGGGGGAGCAGTACTTC
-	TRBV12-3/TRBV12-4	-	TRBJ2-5	CASGPRETKYF	TGTGCCAGCGGACCTCGGGAGACCAAGTACTTC
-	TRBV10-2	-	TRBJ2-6	CAISGPSGANVLTF	TGCGCCATCTCGGGCCCTTCTGGGGCCAACGTCCTGACTTTC
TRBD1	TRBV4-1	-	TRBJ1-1	CASSHVGQSTEAFF	TGCGCCAGCAGCCATGTGGGACAGTCGACTGAAGCTTTCTTT
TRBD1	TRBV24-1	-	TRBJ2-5	CATSRGLRDREETQYF	TGTGCCACCAGCCGGGGGCTCCGGGACAGGGAAGAGACCCAGTACTTC
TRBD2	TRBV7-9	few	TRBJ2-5	CVCRMAGGAETQYF	TGTGTGTGTCGCATGGCGGGGGGAGCTGAGACCCAGTACTTC
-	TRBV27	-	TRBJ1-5	CASSLTRTQPQHF	TGTGCCAGCAGTTTAACTAGGACTCAGCCCCAGCATTTT
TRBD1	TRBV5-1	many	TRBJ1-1	CASTYRQGLNTEAFF	TGCGCCAGCACCTATCGACAGGGGCTTAACACTGAAGCTTTCTTT
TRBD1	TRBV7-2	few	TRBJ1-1	CASSSIPPGQGGMGVRDTEAFF	TGTGCCAGCAGCTCGATACCTCCGGGACAGGGGGGAATGGGCGTTCGGGACACTGAAGCTTTCTTT
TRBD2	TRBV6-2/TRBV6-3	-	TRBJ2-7	CASSTGGFEQYF	TGTGCCAGCAGTACGGGAGGTTTCGAGCAGTACTTC
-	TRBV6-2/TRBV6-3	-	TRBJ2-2	CASRAGQRGTGELFF	TGTGCCAGCAGGGCGGGACAGCGCGGCACCGGGGAGCTGTTTTTT
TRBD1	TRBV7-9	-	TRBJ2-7	CASSLGGTGQSYEQYF	TGTGCCAGCAGCTTAGGGGGGACAGGGCAATCCTACGAGCAGTACTTC
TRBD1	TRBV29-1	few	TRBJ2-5	CSAGQDKETQYF	TGCAGCGCCGGACAGGATAAAGAGACCCAGTACTTC
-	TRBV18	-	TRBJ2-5	CASSPPIVAKDGWHNQYF	TGTGCCAGCTCACCACCGATAGTTGCGAAGGACGGGTGGCATAACCAGTACTTC
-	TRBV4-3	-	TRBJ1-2	CASSRSRAAAYGYTF	TGCGCCAGCAGCCGCAGCAGGGCTGCGGCCTATGGCTACACCTTC
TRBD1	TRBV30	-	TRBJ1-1	CAWNPGQENTEAFF	TGTGCCTGGAATCCCGGACAGGAGAACACTGAAGCTTTCTTT
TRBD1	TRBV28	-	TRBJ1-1	CASSRGGAPFF	TGTGCCAGCAGTAGAGGGGGCGCACCTTTCTTT
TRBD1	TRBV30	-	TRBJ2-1	CASEPQDRVIHLFF	TGTGCCTCCGAACCCCAGGACAGGGTCATTCATCTGTTCTTC
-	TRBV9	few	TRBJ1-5	CASSASGGNQPQHF	TGTGCCAGCAGCGCCTCAGGGGGCAATCAGCCCCAGCATTTT
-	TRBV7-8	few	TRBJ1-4	CASSRGQKQEKLFF	TGTGCCAGCAGCCGTGGACAGAAGCAGGAAAAACTGTTTTTT
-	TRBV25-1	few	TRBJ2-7	CASSETEGPNSYEQYF	TGTGCCAGCAGTGAGACGGAGGGGCCGAACTCCTACGAGCAGTACTTC
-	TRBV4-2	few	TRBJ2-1	CASSQVSSWFF	TGTGCCAGCAGCCAAGTGTCTAGCTGGTTCTTC
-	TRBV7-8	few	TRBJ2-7	CASSLGRHPYEQYF	TGTGCCAGCAGCTTAGGGCGGCACCCTTACGAGCAGTACTTC
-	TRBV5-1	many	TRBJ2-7	CASSLADPAYEQYF	TGCGCCAGCAGCTTGGCCGACCCGGCCTACGAGCAGTACTTC
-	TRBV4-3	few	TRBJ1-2	CASSQDPRPGPNYGYTF	TGCGCCAGCAGCCAAGATCCCCGCCCGGGACCTAACTATGGCTACACCTTC
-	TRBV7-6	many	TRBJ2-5	CASSLGGSRQETQYF	TGTGCCAGCAGCTTAGGAGGCAGTCGACAAGAGACCCAGTACTTC
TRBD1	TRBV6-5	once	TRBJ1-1	CASFGQGRTEAFF	TGTGCCAGCTTTGGACAGGGGCGGACTGAAGCTTTCTTT